This entry lists 8 T cell receptor beta chains sequenced from one sample in a study of blood T cell repertoires in COVID-19. Using immunoSEQ multiplex PCR, the repertoire was profiled, and TCRdb retains in-frame clones only, with some absent. The repertoire holds around 160,000 clones, with 80% to 90% as singletons. The sequenced sample was peripheral blood. The receptor set was obtained from a man at least 80 years old with acute or convalescent COVID-19.

V is TRBV5-6 and J is TRBJ1-6; perhaps TRBD1 as D (6 bases). CDR1 SGHDT and CDR2 YYEEEE come from the germline V gene. Trimming removed 4 bases from V and 7 bases from J, with 18 bases in between. The CDR3 is 16 residues long. CDR3 sequence reads: CASSPSGQGWNSPLHF. In DNA, the CDR3 is TGTGCCAGCAGCCCTTCAGGTCAGGGGTGGAATTCACCCCTCCACTTT.

The gene calls are TRBV19 and TRBJ2-1; 8 bases line up with TRBD1. This CDR3 is built from 15 residues. The germline V gene encodes CDR1 LNHDA and CDR2 SQIVND (reference sequence). The J segment lost 3 bases and the V segment lost 5 bases, leaving 6 bases of the junction unmatched. CDR3 sequence reads: CASSSGTGVYNEQFF. The CDR3 DNA reads TGTGCCAGTAGTTCCGGGACAGGCGTCTACAATGAGCAGTTCTTC.

In its sample, this clone was seen a few times. This sequence joins TRBV7-6 and TRBJ1-6; no reliable D call. CDR3 size: 16 residues. Looked up from germline, CDR1 is SGHVS and CDR2 is FNYEAQ. The V end was cut by 2 bases, the J end by 6 bases, with 14 bases between. CDR3 DNA sequence: TGTGCCAGCAGCTTATTGGGCGAATCGTCTAATTCACCCCTCCACTTT. Amino acid sequence: CASSLLGESSNSPLHF.

This chain connects TRBV3-1 (or the pseudogene TRBV3-2) to TRBJ2-1; no definite D call. The V gene lost 1 base and the J gene lost 7 bases, with 5 bases spanning the gap. Germline loops: CDR1 LGHDT, CDR2 YNNKEL (reference sequence). The CDR3 totals 12 residues. In DNA, the CDR3 is TGTGCCAGCAGCCAAGTCGGGAATGAGCAGTTCTTC. Encoded protein: CASSQVGNEQFF.

The chain links TRBV29-1 to TRBJ1-4; D perhaps matches TRBD1 (5 bases). V lost 6 bases, J lost 16 bases, and 15 bases lay in between. The CDR3 totals 10 residues. CDR1 and CDR2 from the germline V gene are SQVTM and ANQGSEA. The CDR3 DNA is TGCAGCGTGGGGACTGAAGTACGGTTTTTT. Protein product: CSVGTEVRFF.

The rearrangement links TRBV28 to TRBJ1-5; tentative D call: TRBD1 (6 bases). V lost 3 bases and J lost 2, with 8 bases in between. This CDR3 is 14 amino acids long. Germline V gene sequence: CDR1 MDHEN, CDR2 SYDVKM. CDR3 DNA: TGTGCCAGCAGTTTTGCAGGGGGCAATCAGCCCCAGCATTTT. This codes for CASSFAGGNQPQHF.

This chain links TRBV18 with TRBJ2-1; 12 bases fit TRBD2. The CDR3 loop spans 15 amino acids. V trimming: 2 bases; J trimming: 8 bases; junction bases outside the gene matches: 4. The V gene's germline CDR1 is KGHSH and CDR2 LQKENI. The CDR3 spells CASSPSSGGADEQFF. The CDR3 DNA follows: TGTGCCAGCTCACCATCTAGCGGGGGGGCCGATGAGCAGTTCTTC. Full variable domain (missing parts from reference TRBV18 and TRBJ2-1): NAGVMQNPRHLVRRRGQEARLRCSPMKGHSHVYWYRQLPEEGLKFMVYLQKENIIDESGMPKERFSAEFPKEGPSILRIQQVVRGDSAAYFCASSPSSGGADEQFFGPGTRLTVL.

This chain uses TRBV10-2 with TRBJ2-7; 10 bases align to TRBD2. CDR3 length: 14 amino acids. V shed 9 bases and J 7 bases; nucleotides not matched to a gene: 12. Germline CDR1 is WSHSY and CDR2 is SAAADI. The CDR3 region has the DNA TGCGCCAGTCAAGCGGGAGGGTTAGTAGGAGAGCAGTACTTC. This codes for CASQAGGLVGEQYF.